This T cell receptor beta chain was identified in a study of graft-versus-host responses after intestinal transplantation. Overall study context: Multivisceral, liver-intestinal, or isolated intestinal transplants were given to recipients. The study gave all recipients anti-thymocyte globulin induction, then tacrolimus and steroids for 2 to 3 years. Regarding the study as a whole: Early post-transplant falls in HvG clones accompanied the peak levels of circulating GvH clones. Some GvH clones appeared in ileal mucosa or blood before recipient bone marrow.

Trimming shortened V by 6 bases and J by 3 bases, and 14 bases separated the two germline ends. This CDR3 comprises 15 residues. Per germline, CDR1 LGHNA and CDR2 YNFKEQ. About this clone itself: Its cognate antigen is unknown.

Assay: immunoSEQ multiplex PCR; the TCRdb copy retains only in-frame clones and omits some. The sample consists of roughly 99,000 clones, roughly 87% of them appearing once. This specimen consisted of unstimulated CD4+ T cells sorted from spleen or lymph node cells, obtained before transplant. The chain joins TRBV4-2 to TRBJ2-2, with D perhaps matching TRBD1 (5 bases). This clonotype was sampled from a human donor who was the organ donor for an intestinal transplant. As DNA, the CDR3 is TGTGCCAGCAGTCGCGGACACAGAGACACCGGGGAGCTGTTTTTT. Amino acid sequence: CASSRGHRDTGELFF.